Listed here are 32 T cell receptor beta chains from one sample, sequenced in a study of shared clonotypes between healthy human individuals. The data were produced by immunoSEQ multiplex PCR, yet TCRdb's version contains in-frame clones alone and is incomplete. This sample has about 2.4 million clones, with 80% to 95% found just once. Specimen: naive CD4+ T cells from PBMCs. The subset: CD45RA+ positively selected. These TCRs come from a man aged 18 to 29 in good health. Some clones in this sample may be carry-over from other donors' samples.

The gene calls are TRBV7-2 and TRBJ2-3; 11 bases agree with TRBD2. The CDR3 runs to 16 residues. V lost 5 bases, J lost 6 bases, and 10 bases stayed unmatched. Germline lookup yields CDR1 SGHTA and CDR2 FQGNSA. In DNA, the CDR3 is TGTGCCAGCAGCAGCGGGACTAGCGGTTATCAGGATACGCAGTATTTT. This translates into CASSSGTSGYQDTQYF.

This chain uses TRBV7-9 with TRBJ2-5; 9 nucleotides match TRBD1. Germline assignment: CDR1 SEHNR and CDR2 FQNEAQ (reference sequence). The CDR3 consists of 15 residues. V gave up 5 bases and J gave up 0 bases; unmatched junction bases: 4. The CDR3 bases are TGTGCCAGCAGCCAGGGACAGGGCCACCAAGAGACCCAGTACTTC. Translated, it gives CASSQGQGHQETQYF.

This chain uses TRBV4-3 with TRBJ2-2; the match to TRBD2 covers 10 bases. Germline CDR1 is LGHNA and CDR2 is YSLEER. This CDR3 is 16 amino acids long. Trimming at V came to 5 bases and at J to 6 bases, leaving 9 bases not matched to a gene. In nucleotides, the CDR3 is TGCGCCAGCAGCTCCAAACTAGCGGGAATTTCCGGGGAGCTGTTTTTT. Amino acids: CASSSKLAGISGELFF.

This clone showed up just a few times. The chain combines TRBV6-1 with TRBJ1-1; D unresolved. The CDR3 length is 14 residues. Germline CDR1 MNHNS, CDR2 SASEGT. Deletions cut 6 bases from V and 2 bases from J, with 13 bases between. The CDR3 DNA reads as TGTGCCAGCAGAAGCAGAACAGCTAACACTGAAGCTTTCTTT. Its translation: CASRSRTANTEAFF.

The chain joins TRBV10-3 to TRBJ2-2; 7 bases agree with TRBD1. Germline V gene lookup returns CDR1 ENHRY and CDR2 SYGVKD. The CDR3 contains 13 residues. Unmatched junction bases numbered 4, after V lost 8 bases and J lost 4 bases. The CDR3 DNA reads TGTGCCATCCTGGACAGGCTCACCGGGGAGCTGTTTTTT. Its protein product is CAILDRLTGELFF.

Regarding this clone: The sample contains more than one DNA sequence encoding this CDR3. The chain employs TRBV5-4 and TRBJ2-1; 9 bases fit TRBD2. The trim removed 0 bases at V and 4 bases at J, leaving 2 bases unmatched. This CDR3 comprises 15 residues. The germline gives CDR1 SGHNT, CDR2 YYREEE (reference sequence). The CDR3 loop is CASSLGSGSYNEQFF. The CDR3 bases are TGTGCCAGCAGCTTGGGTAGCGGGAGTTACAATGAGCAGTTCTTC.

CDR3 in amino acids: CASSLVGYVEAFF. In DNA form, the CDR3 reads TGTGCCAGCAGCTTGGTAGGGTATGTTGAAGCTTTCTTT. This chain uses TRBV5-4 with TRBJ1-1; D gene uncertain. Germline CDR1 reads SGHNT; CDR2 reads YYREEE (reference sequence). CDR3 size: 13 residues. The ends were cut back, 0 bases at V and 7 bases at J, with 10 bases in the middle.

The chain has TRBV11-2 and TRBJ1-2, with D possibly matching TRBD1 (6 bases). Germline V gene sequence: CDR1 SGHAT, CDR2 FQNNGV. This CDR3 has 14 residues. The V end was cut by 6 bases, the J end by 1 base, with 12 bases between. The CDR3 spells CASSPLQGNYGYTF. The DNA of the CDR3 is TGTGCCAGCAGTCCCCTACAGGGTAACTATGGCTACACCTTC.

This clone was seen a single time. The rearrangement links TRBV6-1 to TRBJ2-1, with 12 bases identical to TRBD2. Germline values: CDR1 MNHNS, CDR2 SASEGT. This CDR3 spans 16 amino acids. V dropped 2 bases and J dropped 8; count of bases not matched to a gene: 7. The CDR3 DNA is TGTGCCAGCAGTGAAATAGGACTAGCGGGATGGTATGAGCAGTTCTTC. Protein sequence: CASSEIGLAGWYEQFF.

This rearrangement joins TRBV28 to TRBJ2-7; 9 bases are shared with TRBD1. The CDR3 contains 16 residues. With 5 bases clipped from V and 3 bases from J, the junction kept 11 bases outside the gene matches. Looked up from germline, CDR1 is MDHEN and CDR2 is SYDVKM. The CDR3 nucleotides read TGTGCCAGCAGTCCCCAACCCGGGACAGGGCTCTACGAGCAGTACTTC. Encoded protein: CASSPQPGTGLYEQYF.

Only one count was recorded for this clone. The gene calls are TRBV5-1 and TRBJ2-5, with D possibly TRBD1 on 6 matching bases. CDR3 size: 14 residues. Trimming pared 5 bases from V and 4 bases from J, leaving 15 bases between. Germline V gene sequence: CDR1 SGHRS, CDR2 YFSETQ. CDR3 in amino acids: CASSSNRERETQYF. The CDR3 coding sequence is TGCGCCAGCAGTTCGAACAGGGAAAGAGAGACCCAGTACTTC.

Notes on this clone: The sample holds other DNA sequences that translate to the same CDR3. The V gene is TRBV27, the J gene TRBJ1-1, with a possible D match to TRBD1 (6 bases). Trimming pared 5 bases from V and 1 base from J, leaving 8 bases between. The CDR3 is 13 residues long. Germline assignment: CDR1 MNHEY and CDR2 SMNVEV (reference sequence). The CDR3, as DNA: TGTGCCAGCAGTCTGACAGGGAACACTGAAGCTTTCTTT. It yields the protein CASSLTGNTEAFF.

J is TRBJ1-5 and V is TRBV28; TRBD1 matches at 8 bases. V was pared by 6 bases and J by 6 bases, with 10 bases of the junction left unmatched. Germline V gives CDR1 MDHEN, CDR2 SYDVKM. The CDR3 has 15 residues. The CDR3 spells CASSTTGGRGQPQHF. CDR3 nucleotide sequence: TGTGCCAGCAGCACTACAGGGGGGAGGGGTCAGCCCCAGCATTTT. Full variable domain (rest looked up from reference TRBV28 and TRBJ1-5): DVKVTQSSRYLVKRTGEKVFLECVQDMDHENMFWYRQDPGLGLRLIYFSYDVKMKEKGDIPEGYSVSREKKERFSLILESASTNQTSMYLCASSTTGGRGQPQHFGDGTRLSIL.

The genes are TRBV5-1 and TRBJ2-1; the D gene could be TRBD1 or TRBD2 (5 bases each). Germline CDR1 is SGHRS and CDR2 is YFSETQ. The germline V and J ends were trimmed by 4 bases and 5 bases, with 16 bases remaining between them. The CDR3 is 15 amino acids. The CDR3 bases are TGCGCCAGCAGCCTAACCCTCGGGACCCACAATGAGCAGTTCTTC. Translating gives CASSLTLGTHNEQFF. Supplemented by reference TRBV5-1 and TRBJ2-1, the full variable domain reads KAGVTQTPRYLIKTRGQQVTLSCSPISGHRSVSWYQQTPGQGLQFLFEYFSETQRNKGNFPGRFSGRQFSNSRSEMNVSTLELGDSALYLCASSLTLGTHNEQFFGPGTRLTVL.

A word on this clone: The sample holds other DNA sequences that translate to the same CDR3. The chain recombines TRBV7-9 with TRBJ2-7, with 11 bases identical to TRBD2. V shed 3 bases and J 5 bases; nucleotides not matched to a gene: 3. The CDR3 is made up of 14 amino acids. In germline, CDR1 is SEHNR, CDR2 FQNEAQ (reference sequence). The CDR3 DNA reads TGTGCCAGCAGCTTTACTAGCGGGAGCAACGAGCAGTACTTC. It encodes CASSFTSGSNEQYF.

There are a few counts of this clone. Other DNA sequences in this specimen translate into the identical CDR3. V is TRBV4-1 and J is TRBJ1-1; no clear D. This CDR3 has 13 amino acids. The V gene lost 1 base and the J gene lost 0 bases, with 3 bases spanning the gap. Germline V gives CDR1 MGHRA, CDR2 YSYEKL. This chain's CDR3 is CASSQVVNTEAFF. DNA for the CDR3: TGCGCCAGCAGCCAAGTGGTGAACACTGAAGCTTTCTTT.

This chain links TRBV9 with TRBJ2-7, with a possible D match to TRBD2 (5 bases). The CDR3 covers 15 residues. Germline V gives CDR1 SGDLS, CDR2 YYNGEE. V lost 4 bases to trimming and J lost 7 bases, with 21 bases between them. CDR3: CASSSSAGSFGEQYF. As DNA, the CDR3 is TGTGCCAGCAGCTCCTCGGCGGGCTCCTTTGGGGAGCAGTACTTC.

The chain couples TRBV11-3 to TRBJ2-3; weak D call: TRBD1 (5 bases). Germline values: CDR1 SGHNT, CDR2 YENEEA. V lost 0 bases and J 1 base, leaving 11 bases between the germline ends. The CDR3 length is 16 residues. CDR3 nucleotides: TGTGCCAGCAGCTTAGATCCAGGGTCAGGCACAGATACGCAGTATTTT. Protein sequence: CASSLDPGSGTDTQYF.

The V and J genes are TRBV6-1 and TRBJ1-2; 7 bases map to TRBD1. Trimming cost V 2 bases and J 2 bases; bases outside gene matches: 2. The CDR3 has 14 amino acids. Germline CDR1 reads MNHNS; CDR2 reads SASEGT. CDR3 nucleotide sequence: TGTGCCAGCAGTGAACGGGACAGAAACTATGGCTACACCTTC. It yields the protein CASSERDRNYGYTF.

The CDR3 loop is CASTTGASGRYEQYF. CDR3 DNA sequence: TGTGCCAGCACCACTGGGGCTAGCGGGAGGTACGAGCAGTACTTC. The chain couples TRBV28 to TRBJ2-7; 11 nucleotides align to TRBD2. This CDR3 contains 15 residues. Per germline, CDR1 MDHEN and CDR2 SYDVKM. Unmatched junction bases numbered 9, after V lost 7 bases and J lost 4 bases.

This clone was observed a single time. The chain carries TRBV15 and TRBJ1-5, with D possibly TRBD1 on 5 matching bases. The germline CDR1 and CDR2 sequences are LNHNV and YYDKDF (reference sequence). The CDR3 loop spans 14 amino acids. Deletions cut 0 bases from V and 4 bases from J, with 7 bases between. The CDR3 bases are TGTGCCACCAGCAGAGACCCAGGGAATCAGCCCCAGCATTTT. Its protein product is CATSRDPGNQPQHF.

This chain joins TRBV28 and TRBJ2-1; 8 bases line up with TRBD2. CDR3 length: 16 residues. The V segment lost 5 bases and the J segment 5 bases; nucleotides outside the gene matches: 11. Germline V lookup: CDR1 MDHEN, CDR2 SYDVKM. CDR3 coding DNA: TGTGCCAGCAGTCGAATGAGCGGGAGTGTCCACAATGAGCAGTTCTTC. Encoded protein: CASSRMSGSVHNEQFF.

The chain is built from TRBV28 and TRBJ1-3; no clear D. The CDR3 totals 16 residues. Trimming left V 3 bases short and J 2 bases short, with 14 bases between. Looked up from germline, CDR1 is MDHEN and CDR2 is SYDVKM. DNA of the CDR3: TGTGCCAGCAGTTTCGCATCCGGGAGTGCTGGAAACACCATATATTTT. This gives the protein CASSFASGSAGNTIYF.

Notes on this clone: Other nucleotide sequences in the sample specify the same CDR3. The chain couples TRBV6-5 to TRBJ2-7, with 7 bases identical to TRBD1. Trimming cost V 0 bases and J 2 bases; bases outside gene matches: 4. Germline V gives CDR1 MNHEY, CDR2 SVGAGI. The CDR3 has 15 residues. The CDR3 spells CASSYSAGGPYEQYF. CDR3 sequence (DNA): TGTGCCAGCAGTTACTCGGCAGGGGGTCCCTACGAGCAGTACTTC.

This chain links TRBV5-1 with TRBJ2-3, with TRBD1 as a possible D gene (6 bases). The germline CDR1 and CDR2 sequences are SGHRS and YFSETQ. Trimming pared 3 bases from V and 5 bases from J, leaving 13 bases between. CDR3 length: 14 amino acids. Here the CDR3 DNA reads TGCGCCAGCAGCTCACTGCCAGGGGAAGATACGCAGTATTTT. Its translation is CASSSLPGEDTQYF.

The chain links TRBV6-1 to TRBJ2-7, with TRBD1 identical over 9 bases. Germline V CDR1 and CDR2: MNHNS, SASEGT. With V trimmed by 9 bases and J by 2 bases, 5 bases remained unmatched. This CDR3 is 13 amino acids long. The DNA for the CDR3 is TGTGCCAGTTGGACAGGGGCGACCTACGAGCAGTACTTC. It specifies CASWTGATYEQYF.

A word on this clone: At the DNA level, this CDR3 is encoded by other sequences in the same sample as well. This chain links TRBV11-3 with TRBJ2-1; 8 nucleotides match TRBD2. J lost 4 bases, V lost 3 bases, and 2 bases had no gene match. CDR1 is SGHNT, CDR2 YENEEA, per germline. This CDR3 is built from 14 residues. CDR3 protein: CASSFSGTYNEQFF. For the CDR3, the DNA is TGTGCCAGCAGCTTTAGCGGGACTTACAATGAGCAGTTCTTC.

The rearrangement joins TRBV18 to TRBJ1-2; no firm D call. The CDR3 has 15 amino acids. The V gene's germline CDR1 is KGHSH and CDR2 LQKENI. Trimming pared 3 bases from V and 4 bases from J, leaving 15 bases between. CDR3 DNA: TGTGCCAGCTCACCCCCTTTGGCCCTGGGCTATGGCTACACCTTC. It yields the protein CASSPPLALGYGYTF.

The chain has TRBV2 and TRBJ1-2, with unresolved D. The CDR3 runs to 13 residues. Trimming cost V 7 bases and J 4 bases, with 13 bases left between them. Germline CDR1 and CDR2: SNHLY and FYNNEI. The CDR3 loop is CASKPFGGYGYTF. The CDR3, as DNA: TGTGCCAGCAAGCCATTCGGCGGCTATGGCTACACCTTC.

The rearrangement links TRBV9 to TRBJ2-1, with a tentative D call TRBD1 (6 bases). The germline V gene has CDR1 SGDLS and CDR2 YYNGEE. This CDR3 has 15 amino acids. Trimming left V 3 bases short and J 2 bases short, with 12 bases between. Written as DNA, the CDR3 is TGTGCCAGCAGCGCACAGGGTCTGACCTACAATGAGCAGTTCTTC. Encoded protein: CASSAQGLTYNEQFF. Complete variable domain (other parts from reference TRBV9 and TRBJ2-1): DSGVTQTPKHLITATGQRVTLRCSPRSGDLSVYWYQQSLDQGLQFLIQYYNGEERAKGNILERFSAQQFPDLHSELNLSSLELGDSALYFCASSAQGLTYNEQFFGPGTRLTVL.

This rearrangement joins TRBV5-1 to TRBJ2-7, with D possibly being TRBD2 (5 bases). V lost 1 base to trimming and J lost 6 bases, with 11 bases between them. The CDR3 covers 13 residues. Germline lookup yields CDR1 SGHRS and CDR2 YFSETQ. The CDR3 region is CASSLRIGGEQYF. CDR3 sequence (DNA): TGCGCCAGCAGCTTGAGAATCGGAGGCGAGCAGTACTTC.

The DNA for the CDR3 is TGTGCCTGGAGTCCAACGGACCAGGGAGTCGGGCGTGTTACGCAGTATTTT. The encoded protein is CAWSPTDQGVGRVTQYF. This rearrangement joins TRBV30 to TRBJ2-3; D could derive from TRBD1 or TRBD2 (5 bases each). Germline CDR1 GTSNPN, CDR2 SVGIG (reference sequence). The CDR3 contains 17 residues. V lost 2 bases and J lost 8, with 26 bases in between.